What follows are 32 T cell receptor beta chains derived from one specimen sequenced in a study of shared clonotypes between healthy human individuals. Sequenced by immunoSEQ multiplex PCR; TCRdb stores in-frame clones only, minus some. The sample contains millions of clones, around nine tenths of which appear only once. The material sequenced was naive CD4+ T cells sorted from blood. Subset denoted: CD45RA+ positively selected. The receptors originated from a man between 18 and 35 years old in good health.

Points on this clone: Within the sample, other DNA sequences also encode this same CDR3. The V gene is TRBV7-2, the J gene TRBJ1-6; TRBD1 might be the D (5 bases). Germline CDR1 is SGHTA and CDR2 is FQGNSA. Trimming took 4 bases from V and 7 from J, leaving 11 bases between them. The CDR3 is 14 residues long. The CDR3 reads CASSSGTVNSPLHF. The CDR3 bases are TGTGCCAGCAGCTCGGGGACTGTAAATTCACCCCTCCACTTT.

Comments on this clone: Other DNA sequences from this sample encode an identical CDR3 as well. The chain uses TRBV30 and TRBJ2-5, with D perhaps matching TRBD1 (5 bases). The length of the CDR3 is 13 residues. CDR1 is GTSNPN, CDR2 SVGIG, per germline (reference sequence). V shed 0 bases and J shed 5 bases, with 10 bases lying between them. CDR3 loop: CAWSVLGRETQYF. The CDR3 nucleotides are TGTGCCTGGAGTGTACTGGGGCGGGAGACCCAGTACTTC.

This chain's CDR3 is CASLRGPNQPQHF. In nucleotides, the CDR3 is TGTGCCAGCCTGAGGGGGCCCAATCAGCCCCAGCATTTT. The rearrangement uses TRBV6-1 and TRBJ1-5; 7 bases map to TRBD1. J lost 3 bases, V lost 8 bases, and 4 bases had no gene match. There are 13 residues in the CDR3. Per germline, CDR1 MNHNS and CDR2 SASEGT.

V is TRBV28 and J is TRBJ1-2, with TRBD1 matching over 7 bases. The CDR3 is 15 residues long. V gave up 2 bases and J gave up 4 bases; unmatched junction bases: 7. The germline gives CDR1 MDHEN, CDR2 SYDVKM. The CDR3 DNA sequence: TGTGCCAGCAGTTTACCGACAGGGCTACTCTATGGCTACACCTTC. As protein: CASSLPTGLLYGYTF.

This sequence joins TRBV10-3 and TRBJ2-6; D remains ambiguous. V was cut by 2 bases and J by 0 bases, with 5 bases left in between. The CDR3 is 15 amino acids. The germline gives CDR1 ENHRY, CDR2 SYGVKD. CDR3 residues: CAISETASGANVLTF. CDR3 coding DNA: TGTGCCATCAGTGAGACAGCCTCTGGGGCCAACGTCCTGACTTTC.

The V and J genes are TRBV6-5 and TRBJ1-1; 7 bases are a match to TRBD1. Germline V gene data show CDR1 as MNHEY and CDR2 as SVGAGI. The ends lost 5 bases at V and 0 bases at J; junction bases unmatched: 3. The CDR3 loop spans 14 amino acids. CDR3 DNA sequence: TGTGCCAGCAGTACAACAGGGGTGAACACTGAAGCTTTCTTT. This translates into CASSTTGVNTEAFF.

In its sample, this clone was seen once. The chain is built from TRBV6-1 and TRBJ1-1; the D is unclear. The CDR3 has 13 amino acids. Germline CDR1 and CDR2: MNHNS and SASEGT. Deletions cut 11 bases from V and 1 base from J, with 14 bases between. The CDR3 bases are TGTGCCGGCGGGCCAAAGCGGAACACTGAAGCTTTCTTT. This translates into CAGGPKRNTEAFF.

V usage is TRBV4-1 and J usage is TRBJ2-7; TRBD1 is a possible D gene (5 bases). The germline V gene encodes CDR1 MGHRA and CDR2 YSYEKL. Trimming took off 0 bases at V and 4 bases at J, with 13 bases between the two ends. The CDR3 is made up of 15 amino acids. CDR3 in amino acids: CASSQDSAGLYEQYF. CDR3 in DNA: TGCGCCAGCAGCCAAGATTCGGCAGGGTTATACGAGCAGTACTTC.

This chain uses TRBV27 with TRBJ2-1, with D unresolved. CDR1 and CDR2 from the germline V gene are MNHEY and SMNVEV (reference sequence). Deletions cut 3 bases from V and 9 bases from J, with 6 bases between. CDR3 size: 11 residues. This CDR3 is CASSFLGEQFF. The DNA of the CDR3 is TGTGCCAGCAGTTTCCTAGGTGAGCAGTTCTTC.

This clone has more than one count but fewer than ten. The rearrangement links TRBV10-3 to TRBJ1-4; D is possibly TRBD1 (6 bases). Trimming shortened V by 0 bases and J by 8 bases, and 10 bases separated the two germline ends. The CDR3 spans 14 residues. The germline V gene has CDR1 ENHRY and CDR2 SYGVKD. This CDR3 is CAISESGAGEKLFF. The CDR3 DNA reads TGTGCCATCAGTGAGTCGGGGGCCGGGGAAAAACTGTTTTTT.

This chain links TRBV18 with TRBJ2-3; TRBD1 agrees at 12 bases. Germline V gene lookup returns CDR1 KGHSH and CDR2 LQKENI. Germline trimming cut 3 bases from V and 1 base from J; bases unmatched to any gene: 5. The CDR3 extends over 17 amino acids. CDR3 DNA sequence: TGTGCCAGCTCACCCTACCGGGACAGGGGGCGCACAGATACGCAGTATTTT. Amino acids: CASSPYRDRGRTDTQYF.

The rearrangement joins TRBV11-2 to TRBJ2-1; D possibly corresponds to TRBD2 (5 bases). Germline values: CDR1 SGHAT, CDR2 FQNNGV. V was pared by 3 bases and J by 4 bases, with 7 bases between. The CDR3 is 13 residues long. This CDR3 is CASSFTRYNEQFF. CDR3 sequence (DNA): TGTGCCAGCAGCTTCACTAGATACAATGAGCAGTTCTTC. The whole variable domain, remainder taken from reference TRBV11-2 and TRBJ2-1, is EAGVAQSPRYKIIEKRQSVAFWCNPISGHATLYWYQQILGQGPKLLIQFQNNGVVDDSQLPKDRFSAERLKGVDSTLKIQPAKLEDSAVYLCASSFTRYNEQFFGPGTRLTVL.

The chain recombines TRBV30 with TRBJ2-3, with D maybe TRBD2 (5 bases). Germline CDR1 GTSNPN, CDR2 SVGIG (reference sequence). The V end lost 4 bases, the J end lost 1 base, and 6 bases lay between the germline ends. There are 12 residues in the CDR3. Here the CDR3 reads CAWMRGTDTQYF. DNA for the CDR3: TGTGCCTGGATGAGGGGCACAGATACGCAGTATTTT.

J is TRBJ1-3 and V is TRBV6-5; the D gene is possibly TRBD1 (5 bases). Looked up from germline, CDR1 is MNHEY and CDR2 is SVGAGI. The V end lost 4 bases, the J end lost 0 bases, and 10 bases lay between the germline ends. The CDR3 has 15 residues. The CDR3: CASSSSDSSGNTIYF. The CDR3 DNA reads TGTGCCAGCAGTTCCTCAGACAGCTCTGGAAACACCATATATTTT.

The V gene is TRBV6-6, the J gene TRBJ2-5; D is undetermined. Trimming cost V 1 base and J 4 bases, with 4 bases left between them. The germline V gene has CDR1 MNHNY and CDR2 SVGAGI (reference sequence). The CDR3 extends over 12 amino acids. The CDR3 here is CASSYWGETQYF. The CDR3 nucleotides are TGTGCCAGCAGTTACTGGGGAGAGACCCAGTACTTC.

The chain couples TRBV6-1 to TRBJ1-2; D is unresolved. Per germline, CDR1 MNHNS and CDR2 SASEGT. The CDR3 has 14 amino acids. V was clipped by 4 bases and J by 4 bases, with 13 bases between them. CDR3 coding DNA: TGTGCCAGCAGTGGCCGGGGAGACGGCTATGGCTACACCTTC. Translating it yields CASSGRGDGYGYTF.

The rearrangement uses TRBV18 and TRBJ1-5; 9 nucleotides line up with TRBD1. Germline trimming cut 6 bases from V and 6 bases from J; bases unmatched to any gene: 6. From germline, CDR1 is KGHSH and CDR2 LQKENI. This CDR3 comprises 14 residues. CDR3 sequence reads: CASSPTGGVQPQHF. In nucleotides, the CDR3 is TGTGCCAGCTCTCCTACAGGGGGCGTTCAGCCCCAGCATTTT.

The chain recombines TRBV18 with TRBJ2-2, with D possibly being TRBD1 (6 bases). The CDR3 contains 16 residues. The V end was cut by 4 bases, the J end by 0 bases, with 12 bases between. Germline V gene sequence: CDR1 KGHSH, CDR2 LQKENI. The CDR3 DNA is TGTGCCAGCTCACGGGGGACACCCCCGAACACCGGGGAGCTGTTTTTT. This translates into CASSRGTPPNTGELFF.

This clone was observed once. The chain carries TRBV19 and TRBJ2-2; TRBD2 agrees at 8 bases. This CDR3 contains 15 residues. Losses at the gene ends were 8 bases for V and 4 bases for J; bases not matched to a gene: 9. The germline V gene encodes CDR1 LNHDA and CDR2 SQIVND (reference sequence). CDR3 loop: CASCGREGSTGELFF. CDR3 nucleotides: TGTGCCAGTTGTGGACGGGAGGGGTCCACCGGGGAGCTGTTTTTT. Together with reference TRBV19 and TRBJ2-2, the CDR3 gives the full variable domain: DGGITQSPKYLFRKEGQNVTLSCEQNLNHDAMYWYRQDPGQGLRLIYYSQIVNDFQKGDIAEGYSVSREKKESFPLTVTSAQKNPTAFYLCASCGREGSTGELFFGEGSRLTVL.

The chain combines TRBV20-1 with TRBJ2-7; no clear D gene. In germline, CDR1 is DFQATT, CDR2 SNEGSKA (reference sequence). V dropped 5 bases and J dropped 4 bases, with 9 bases sitting between them. This CDR3 is 11 amino acids long. The CDR3 loop is CSALNTYEQYF. The CDR3 DNA sequence: TGCAGTGCTTTAAATACGTACGAGCAGTACTTC.

The V gene is TRBV15, the J gene TRBJ1-4; 11 bases agree with TRBD1. The CDR3 loop spans 16 amino acids. With V trimmed by 0 bases and J by 4 bases, 1 base remained unmatched. Germline V CDR1 and CDR2: LNHNV, YYDKDF (reference sequence). CDR3 amino acids: CATSREGTGGNEKLFF. As DNA, the CDR3 is TGTGCCACCAGCAGAGAGGGGACAGGGGGTAATGAAAAACTGTTTTTT. Full variable domain (rest looked up from reference TRBV15 and TRBJ1-4): DAMVIQNPRYQVTQFGKPVTLSCSQTLNHNVMYWYQQKSSQAPKLLFHYYDKDFNNEADTPDNFQSRRPNTSFCFLDIRSPGLGDTAMYLCATSREGTGGNEKLFFGSGTQLSVL.

V usage is TRBV7-2 and J usage is TRBJ2-7; a possible D gene is TRBD2 (5 bases). The CDR3 covers 13 residues. Germline V gene lookup returns CDR1 SGHTA and CDR2 FQGNSA. Trimming cost V 5 bases and J 1 base, with 9 bases left between them. The CDR3 loop is CASSRGLSYEQYF. The CDR3 coding sequence is TGTGCCAGCAGCCGCGGGCTTTCCTACGAGCAGTACTTC.

The V and J genes are TRBV6-6 and TRBJ2-4, with 8 positions matching TRBD1. CDR3 size: 14 residues. In germline, CDR1 is MNHNY, CDR2 SVGAGI (reference sequence). Trimming took 6 bases from V and 5 from J; bases not matched to a gene: 6. The CDR3 bases are TGTGCCAGCAGCTCTGGACAGGGCGAAAACATTCAGTACTTC. Its translation is CASSSGQGENIQYF.

This sequence joins TRBV6-5 and TRBJ2-3, with D hard to call. Trimming took 7 bases from V and 0 from J, leaving 8 bases between them. The CDR3 runs to 13 residues. CDR1 is MNHEY and CDR2 is SVGAGI in the germline V gene. The CDR3, as DNA: TGTGCCAGCACTAAAACTAGCACAGATACGCAGTATTTT. Translation gives CASTKTSTDTQYF.

The chain combines TRBV5-5 with TRBJ2-3, with D perhaps matching TRBD1 (5 bases). The germline V gene encodes CDR1 SGHKS and CDR2 YYEKEE (reference sequence). The CDR3 extends over 15 amino acids. V shed 0 bases and J shed 0 bases, with 8 bases lying between them. The chain's CDR3 is CASSLVGVSTDTQYF. CDR3 nucleotide sequence: TGTGCCAGCAGCTTGGTAGGGGTTAGCACAGATACGCAGTATTTT.

This chain joins TRBV15 and TRBJ1-1, with unresolved D. CDR1 and CDR2 (germline): LNHNV, YYDKDF (reference sequence). Trimming cost V 0 bases and J 7 bases, with 12 bases left between them. The CDR3 contains 14 residues. The DNA of the CDR3 is TGTGCCACCAGCAGAGATTCAAGGCCTATTGAAGCTTTCTTT. Residues: CATSRDSRPIEAFF.

J is TRBJ2-5 and V is TRBV11-2; 10 bases align to TRBD1. The DNA end favors TRBJ2-7, so the J call may be wrong. CDR1 is SGHAT and CDR2 is FQNNGV in the germline V gene. This CDR3 has 15 amino acids. The CDR3 is CASSLGGQGRDEQYF. The CDR3 region has the DNA TGTGCCAGCAGCTTGGGGGGACAGGGGAGGGACGAGCAGTACTTC.

This clone was picked up one time. This rearrangement joins TRBV25-1 to TRBJ2-3; TRBD2 matches 9 bases. Germline V lookup: CDR1 MGHDK, CDR2 SYGVNS. V gave up 5 bases and J gave up 4 bases; unmatched junction bases: 7. This CDR3 contains 15 residues. The CDR3 here is CASSSGTSLPDTQYF. CDR3 in DNA: TGTGCCAGCAGTTCCGGGACTAGCCTCCCAGATACGCAGTATTTT.

The chain has TRBV5-1 and TRBJ2-1; 11 bases agree with TRBD2. V shed 5 bases and J 6 bases; nucleotides not matched to a gene: 7. Germline V gives CDR1 SGHRS, CDR2 YFSETQ. CDR3 size: 15 residues. The CDR3 loop is CASRVAGGISNEQFF. Here the CDR3 DNA reads TGCGCCAGCAGAGTAGCGGGGGGGATCTCCAATGAGCAGTTCTTC.

The CDR3 bases are TGTGCCAGCAGTTTAGAGGGCAGCCTAACTAACTATGGCTACACCTTC. Translating it yields CASSLEGSLTNYGYTF. The V call is TRBV27, the J call TRBJ1-2; D gene uncertain. This CDR3 comprises 16 residues. The ends were cut back, 2 bases at V and 0 bases at J, with 13 bases in the middle. Per the germline V gene, CDR1 is MNHEY and CDR2 is SMNVEV (reference sequence).

This clone was found a few times. V and J are TRBV7-6 and TRBJ1-4; the D gene is possibly TRBD1 (5 bases). The CDR3 is 15 amino acids. Per the germline V gene, CDR1 is SGHVS and CDR2 is FNYEAQ. Trimming took off 1 base at V and 7 bases at J, with 13 bases between the two ends. This chain's CDR3 is CASSLGLTGGEKLFF. DNA of the CDR3: TGTGCCAGCAGCTTAGGACTTACCGGGGGTGAAAAACTGTTTTTT.

This clone was seen just once. V is TRBV28 and J is TRBJ1-5, with D possibly being TRBD1 (5 bases). Germline loops: CDR1 MDHEN, CDR2 SYDVKM. V gave up 5 bases and J gave up 3 bases, with 17 bases separating them. The CDR3 has 16 residues. CDR3: CASSPRPGQPNQPQHF. In DNA, the CDR3 is TGTGCCAGCAGTCCCCGTCCGGGGCAGCCCAATCAGCCCCAGCATTTT. The whole variable domain, remainder taken from reference TRBV28 and TRBJ1-5, is DVKVTQSSRYLVKRTGEKVFLECVQDMDHENMFWYRQDPGLGLRLIYFSYDVKMKEKGDIPEGYSVSREKKERFSLILESASTNQTSMYLCASSPRPGQPNQPQHFGDGTRLSIL.